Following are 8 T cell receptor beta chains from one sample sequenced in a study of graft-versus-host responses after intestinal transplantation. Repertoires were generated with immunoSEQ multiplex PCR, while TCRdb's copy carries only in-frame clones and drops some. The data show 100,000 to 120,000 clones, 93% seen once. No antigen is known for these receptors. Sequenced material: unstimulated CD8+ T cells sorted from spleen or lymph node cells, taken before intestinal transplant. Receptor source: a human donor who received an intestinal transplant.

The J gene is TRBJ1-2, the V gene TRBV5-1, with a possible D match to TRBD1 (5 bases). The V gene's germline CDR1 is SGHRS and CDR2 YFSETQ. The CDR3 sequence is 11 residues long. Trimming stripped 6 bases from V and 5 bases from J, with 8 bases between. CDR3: CASTGGYGYTF. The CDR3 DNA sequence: TGCGCCAGCACCGGGGGTTATGGCTACACCTTC.

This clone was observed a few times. CDR3 protein: CASSLGVRQPQHF. The DNA for the CDR3 is TGTGCCAGCAGCCTAGGGGTGCGGCAGCCCCAGCATTTT. The chain joins TRBV7-8 to TRBJ1-5, with D maybe TRBD1 (5 bases). The CDR3 totals 13 residues. CDR1 and CDR2 (germline): SGHVS, FQNEAQ. Trimming left V 5 bases short and J 7 bases short, with 12 bases between.

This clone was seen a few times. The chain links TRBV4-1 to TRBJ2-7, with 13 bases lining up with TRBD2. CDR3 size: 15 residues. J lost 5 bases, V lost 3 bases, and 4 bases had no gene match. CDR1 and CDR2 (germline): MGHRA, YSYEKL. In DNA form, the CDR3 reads TGCGCCAGCAGCCAGGGGACTAGCGGGGCGAACGAGCAGTACTTC. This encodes CASSQGTSGANEQYF.

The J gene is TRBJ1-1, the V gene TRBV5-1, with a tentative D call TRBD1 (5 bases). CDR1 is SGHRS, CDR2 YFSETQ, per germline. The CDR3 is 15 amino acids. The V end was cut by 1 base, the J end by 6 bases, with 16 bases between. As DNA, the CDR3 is TGCGCCAGCAGCTTGTGGGGGGACGTGAAGTCTGAAGCTTTCTTT. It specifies CASSLWGDVKSEAFF.

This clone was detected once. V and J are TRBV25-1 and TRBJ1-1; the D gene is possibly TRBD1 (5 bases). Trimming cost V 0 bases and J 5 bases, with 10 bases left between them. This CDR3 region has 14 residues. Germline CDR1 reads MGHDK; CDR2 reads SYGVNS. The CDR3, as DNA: TGTGCCAGCAGTGAATATGTGGGGGGTACTGAAGCTTTCTTT. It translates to CASSEYVGGTEAFF.

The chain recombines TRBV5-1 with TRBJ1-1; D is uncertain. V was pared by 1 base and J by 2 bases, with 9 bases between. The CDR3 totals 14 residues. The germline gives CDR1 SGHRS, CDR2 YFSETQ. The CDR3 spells CASSLWAANTEAFF. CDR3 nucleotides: TGCGCCAGCAGCTTGTGGGCAGCTAACACTGAAGCTTTCTTT.

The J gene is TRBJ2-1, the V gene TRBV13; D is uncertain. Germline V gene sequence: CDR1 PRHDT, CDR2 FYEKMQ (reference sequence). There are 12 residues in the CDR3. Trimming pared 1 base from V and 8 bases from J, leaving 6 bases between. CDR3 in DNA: TGTGCCAGCAGCTTAGTCTCTTATGAGCAGTTCTTC. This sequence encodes CASSLVSYEQFF.

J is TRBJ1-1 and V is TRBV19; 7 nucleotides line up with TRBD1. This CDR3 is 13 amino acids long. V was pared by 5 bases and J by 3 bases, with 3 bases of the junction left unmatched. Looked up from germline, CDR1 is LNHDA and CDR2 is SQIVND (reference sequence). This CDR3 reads CASSQGEHTEAFF. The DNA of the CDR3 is TGTGCCAGTAGTCAGGGGGAGCACACTGAAGCTTTCTTT.